This T cell receptor beta chain was retrieved from a study of blood T cells in healthy people across ages (dated by TCRdb to the mid-2010s). For the wider study: In model experiments, template switching captured roughly one uniquely barcoded TCR beta cDNA molecule for every two T cells. Using deep sequencing normalized with unique cDNA molecular identifiers, the study measured how TCR beta repertoire diversity changes with age. Donors were grouped into four age groups: young (average approximately 16 years), middle-aged (around 39), aged (around 56) and long-lived (about 90). Donors of different ages were randomly distributed across sequencing lanes to avoid experimental bias. Two additional independent replicas of 1 million unique cDNA reads from the same blood draw were analyzed for two donors (one aged 18 to 30 and one aged 80 or older). Here is what the overall study found, with its caveats: There was a strong correlation between observed TCR beta diversity and the percentage of naive T cells measured by flow cytometry. As age increased, observed TCR beta diversity per million T cells dropped in a roughly linear way, and a significant reduction was already evident by age 40. Estimates of total diversity based on one million sequenced T cells were regarded as lower bounds and as underestimates. Since profiling was done on bulk unsorted PBMCs, naive and antigen-experienced compartments could not be conclusively compared. Donor CMV infection status was unknown, potentially confounding age-related changes in expanded clonotypes. The long-lived group showed more naive CD4+ T cells, fewer expanded clones and increased TCR diversity than the aged group, suggesting age selection.

The CDR3 starts with the cysteine, ends with the phenylalanine, and has 12 residues. CDR3 DNA only is kept here, 36 bases in frame from base 1. The germline V gene supplies CDR1 SGHTA and CDR2 FQGNSA. At the junction V is shortened by 3 bases and J by 12 bases, with 12 bases in between. A word on this clonotype: Its binding antigen is unknown. Nothing much larger sits one base from this clone, and base qualities are not available.

The protocol used for the library was 5' RACE. The sequencer was an Illumina HiSeq 2500. A second PCR of about 7 to 12 cycles was run with a J-beta primer mix and a sample-barcoded 5' primer. A template-switch 5' adaptor carrying 12 random nucleotides introduced a unique molecular identifier onto each TCR beta cDNA molecule. Each sample yielded at least 3 million CDR3-containing paired-end reads. All of the RNA was converted into first-strand cDNA using the Mint cDNA synthesis kit, with a TRBC-specific oligonucleotide serving as the primer. Following uracil-DNA glycosylase treatment, a first 18-cycle PCR with universal primers M1SS and BC2_uni_R was performed on all cDNA. The paper's processing steps were these. Normalization of each sample was performed by random selection of 1 million high-quality reads, each carrying a distinct molecular identifier. Instead of being binned into consensus sequences, reads that shared molecular identifiers were thrown out. MiTCR, run with a Q25 quality threshold and the strictest error-elimination algorithm, handled CDR3 identification, clonotype clustering and error correction. Lower-bound total TCR beta diversity was estimated with a nonparametric unseen species model using Euler transformation. The raw public reads went through TCRdb reprocessing: fastp at Q25, MiXCR clone calling, in-frame beta chains kept. When rows share a CDR3 protein, they turn into one entry using the most common DNA and genes. The V and J calls, along with clone size, are taken from TCRdb and not from the paper's own processing. This sample holds roughly 700,000 distinct CDR3 sequences; more than 40% were observed only once. 25% to 35% of the sample belongs to the ten largest clones.

The 40 or so donors, aged about 6 to 95 years, were systemically healthy Caucasian individuals from Russia. Each donor gave about 9.7 milliliters of peripheral blood, drawn into EDTA-treated Vacutainer tubes. PBMCs were isolated by Ficoll-Paque density-gradient centrifugation, with at least 7 million obtained per sample. Trizol reagent was used to extract total RNA from the PBMCs, yielding at least 5.5 micrograms per sample. The percentages of naive CD45RAhigh/CD27high T cells were determined by flow cytometry on a PBMC aliquot from every donor. Material: blood. Recombination connected TRBV7-2 to TRBJ2-1; TRBD2 is perhaps the D gene, given 5 matching bases. The sequence came from a woman aged 60-75 years in good health. The CDR3 region: CASSLARAGQFF. The bases are TGTGCCAGCAGCTTGGCGAGGGCGGGGCAGTTCTTC.